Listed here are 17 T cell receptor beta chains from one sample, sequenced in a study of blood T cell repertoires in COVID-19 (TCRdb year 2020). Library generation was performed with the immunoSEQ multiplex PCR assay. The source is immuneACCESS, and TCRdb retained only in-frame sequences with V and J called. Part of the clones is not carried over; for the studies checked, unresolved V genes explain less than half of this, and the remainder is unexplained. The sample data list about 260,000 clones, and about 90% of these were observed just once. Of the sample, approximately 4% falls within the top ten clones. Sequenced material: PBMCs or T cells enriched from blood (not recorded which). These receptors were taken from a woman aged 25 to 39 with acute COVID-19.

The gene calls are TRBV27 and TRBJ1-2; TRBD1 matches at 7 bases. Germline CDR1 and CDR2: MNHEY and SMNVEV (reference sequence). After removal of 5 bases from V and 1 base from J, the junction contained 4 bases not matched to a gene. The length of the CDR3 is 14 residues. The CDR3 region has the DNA TGTGCCAGCAGTCTAACAGGGGATAACTATGGCTACACCTTC. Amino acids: CASSLTGDNYGYTF.

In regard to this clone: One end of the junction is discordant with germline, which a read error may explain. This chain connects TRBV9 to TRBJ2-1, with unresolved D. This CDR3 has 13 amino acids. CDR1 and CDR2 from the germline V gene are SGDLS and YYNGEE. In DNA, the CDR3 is TGTGCCGGCAGTTTTGGCACCTACAATGAGCAGTTCTTC. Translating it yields CAGSFGTYNEQFF.

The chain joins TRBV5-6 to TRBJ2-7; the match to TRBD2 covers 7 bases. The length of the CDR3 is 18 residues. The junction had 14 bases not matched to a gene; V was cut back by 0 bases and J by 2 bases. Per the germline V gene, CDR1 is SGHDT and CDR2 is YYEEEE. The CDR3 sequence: CASSLERTGSGLTYEQYF. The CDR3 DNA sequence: TGTGCCAGCAGCTTGGAACGTACGGGTAGCGGGCTAACCTACGAGCAGTACTTC. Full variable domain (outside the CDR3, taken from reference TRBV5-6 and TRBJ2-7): DAGVTQSPTHLIKTRGQQVTLRCSPKSGHDTVSWYQQALGQGPQFIFQYYEEEERQRGNFPDRFSGHQFPNYSSELNVNALLLGDSALYLCASSLERTGSGLTYEQYFGPGTRLTVT.

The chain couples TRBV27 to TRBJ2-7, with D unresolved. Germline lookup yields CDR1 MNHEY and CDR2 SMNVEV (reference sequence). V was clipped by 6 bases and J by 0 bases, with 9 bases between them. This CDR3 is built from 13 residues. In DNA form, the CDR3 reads TGTGCCAGCAGCGGAGCTAGCTCCTACGAGCAGTACTTC. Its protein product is CASSGASSYEQYF.

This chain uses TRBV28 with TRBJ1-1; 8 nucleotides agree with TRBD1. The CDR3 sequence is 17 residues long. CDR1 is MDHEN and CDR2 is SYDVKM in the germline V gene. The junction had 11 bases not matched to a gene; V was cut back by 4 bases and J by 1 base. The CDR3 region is CASSSGTGRNWNTEAFF. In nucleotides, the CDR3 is TGTGCCAGCAGTTCCGGGACAGGAAGGAATTGGAACACTGAAGCTTTCTTT. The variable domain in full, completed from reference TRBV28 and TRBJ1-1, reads DVKVTQSSRYLVKRTGEKVFLECVQDMDHENMFWYRQDPGLGLRLIYFSYDVKMKEKGDIPEGYSVSREKKERFSLILESASTNQTSMYLCASSSGTGRNWNTEAFFGQGTRLTVV.

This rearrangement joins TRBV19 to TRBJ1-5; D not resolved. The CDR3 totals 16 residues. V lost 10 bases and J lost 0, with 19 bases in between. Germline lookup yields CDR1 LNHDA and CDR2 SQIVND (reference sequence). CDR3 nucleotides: TGTGCCACCATAGACCCGGCGGGAAATAGCAATCAGCCCCAGCATTTT. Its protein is CATIDPAGNSNQPQHF.

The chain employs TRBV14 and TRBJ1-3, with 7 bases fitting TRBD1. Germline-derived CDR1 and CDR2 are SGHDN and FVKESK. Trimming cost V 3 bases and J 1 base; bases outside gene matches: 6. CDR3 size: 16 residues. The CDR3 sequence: CASSQVTGWSGNTIYF. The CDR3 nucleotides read TGTGCCAGCAGCCAGGTGACAGGGTGGTCTGGAAACACCATATATTTT.

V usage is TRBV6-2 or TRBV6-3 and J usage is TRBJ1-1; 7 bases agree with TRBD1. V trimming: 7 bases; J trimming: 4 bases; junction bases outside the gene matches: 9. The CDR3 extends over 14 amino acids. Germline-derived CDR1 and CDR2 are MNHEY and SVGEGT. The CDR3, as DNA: TGTGCCAGCATCCCAGGGGGAACGAGCACTGAAGCTTTCTTT. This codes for CASIPGGTSTEAFF.

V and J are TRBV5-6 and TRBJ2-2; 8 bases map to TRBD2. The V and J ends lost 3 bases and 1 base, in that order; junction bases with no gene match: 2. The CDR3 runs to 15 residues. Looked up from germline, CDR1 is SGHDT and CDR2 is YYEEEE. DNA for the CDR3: TGTGCCAGCAGCTACACTAGCGGGAACACCGGGGAGCTGTTTTTT. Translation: CASSYTSGNTGELFF.

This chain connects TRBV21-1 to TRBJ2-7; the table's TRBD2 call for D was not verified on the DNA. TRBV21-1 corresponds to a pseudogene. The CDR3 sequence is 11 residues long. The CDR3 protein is CASSNPFEQYF. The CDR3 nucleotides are TGTGCCAGCAGCAACCCCTTCGAGCAGTACTTC.

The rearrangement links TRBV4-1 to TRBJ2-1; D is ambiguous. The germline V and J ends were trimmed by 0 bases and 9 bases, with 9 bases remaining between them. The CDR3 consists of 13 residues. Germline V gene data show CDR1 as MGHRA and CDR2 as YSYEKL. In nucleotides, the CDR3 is TGCGCCAGCAGCCAAGAATCAGGATTTGAGCAGTTCTTC. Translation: CASSQESGFEQFF.

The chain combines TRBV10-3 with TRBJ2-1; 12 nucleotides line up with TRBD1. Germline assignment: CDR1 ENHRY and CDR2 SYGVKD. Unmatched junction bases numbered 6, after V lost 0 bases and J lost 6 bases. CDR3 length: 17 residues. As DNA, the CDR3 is TGTGCCATCAGTGAGTCGATTGGGACAGGGGGCATCAATGAGCAGTTCTTC. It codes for CAISESIGTGGINEQFF.

The CDR3 spells CAISGRTSGPADTQYF. The CDR3 DNA is TGTGCCATCAGTGGACGAACTAGCGGGCCCGCGGATACGCAGTATTTT. This chain links TRBV10-3 with TRBJ2-3; 9 positions match TRBD2. CDR1 ENHRY and CDR2 SYGVKD come from the germline V gene. V lost 4 bases and J lost 6; bases outside the gene matches: 11. The CDR3 covers 16 residues.

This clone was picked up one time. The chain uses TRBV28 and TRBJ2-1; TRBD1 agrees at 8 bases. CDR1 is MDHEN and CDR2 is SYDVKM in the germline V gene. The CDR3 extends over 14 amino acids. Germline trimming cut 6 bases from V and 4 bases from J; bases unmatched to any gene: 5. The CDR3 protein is CASRPGQEYNEQFF. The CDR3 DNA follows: TGTGCCAGCAGACCGGGACAGGAGTACAATGAGCAGTTCTTC.

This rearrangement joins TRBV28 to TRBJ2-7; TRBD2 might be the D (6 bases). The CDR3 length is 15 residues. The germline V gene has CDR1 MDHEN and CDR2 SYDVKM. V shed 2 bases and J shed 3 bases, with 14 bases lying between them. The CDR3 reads CASSLPLANSYEQYF. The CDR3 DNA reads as TGTGCCAGCAGTTTACCTCTAGCGAATAGCTACGAGCAGTACTTC.

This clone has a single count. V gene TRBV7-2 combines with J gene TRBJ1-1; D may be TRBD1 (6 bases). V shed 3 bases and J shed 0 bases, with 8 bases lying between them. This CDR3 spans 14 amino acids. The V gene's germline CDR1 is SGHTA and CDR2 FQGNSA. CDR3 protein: CASSFGGLNTEAFF. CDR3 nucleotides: TGTGCCAGCAGCTTCGGGGGGCTGAACACTGAAGCTTTCTTT.

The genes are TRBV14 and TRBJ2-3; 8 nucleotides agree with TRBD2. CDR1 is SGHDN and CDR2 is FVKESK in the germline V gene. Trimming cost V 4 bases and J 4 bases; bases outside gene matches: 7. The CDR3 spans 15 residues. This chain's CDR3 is CASSLTSGGADTQYF. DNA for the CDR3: TGTGCCAGCAGCCTTACTAGCGGTGGGGCAGATACGCAGTATTTT.